This T cell receptor (beta chain) derives from a study of T-cell reconstitution after alpha-beta-depleted transplantation in children. Construction of the TCRbeta library involved unique molecular identifiers. In TCRdb, the PCR reads were re-called with MiXCR into one record per CDR3 protein. The sample has 500,000 to 600,000 distinct CDR3 sequences; more than 20% are singletons. Study results and caveats: The authors attributed T-cell counts and diversity one year after transplant mostly to newly produced T cells. The origin of high day-60 TCRbeta diversity in some patients lay in surviving recipient T cells and thymic progenitors. Two months or so post-transplant, alpha-beta T cells reportedly derived from several hundred expanded graft clones.

Comments on this clonotype: Its antigen remains unidentified.

Trimming removed 2 bases from V and 3 bases from J, with 7 bases in between. This CDR3 is 14 amino acids long. Germline assignment: CDR1 SGHAT and CDR2 FQNNGV. The source is a boy under three years old with Wiskott-Aldrich syndrome, due to receive a stem cell transplant. This chain uses TRBV11-2 with TRBJ2-2; D is unresolved. The sample in question was PBMCs, obtained before TCRalphabeta/CD19-depleted stem cell transplant. The CDR3 loop is CASSLMMDTGELFF. Here the CDR3 DNA reads TGTGCCAGCAGCTTAATGATGGACACCGGGGAGCTGTTTTTT.